The next 17 T cell receptor beta chains were all read from a single sample in a study of identical twins. TCRdb reanalysed the 5' RACE reads using MiXCR and keeps one entry per CDR3 protein. The table records approximately 500,000 distinct CDR3 sequences, less than 25% of them present only once. Separately, the same data were catalogued under a study of T cells expressing NK-cell markers.

Material: CD4+ T cells sorted from blood. Source of these receptors: a woman aged 18-35 years in good health.

The chain joins TRBV7-9 to TRBJ1-3; D is undetermined. There are 11 residues in the CDR3. V lost 6 bases to trimming and J lost 6 bases, with 6 bases between them. Germline V gives CDR1 SEHNR, CDR2 FQNEAQ (reference sequence). CDR3 region: CASRASNTIYF. The CDR3 region has the DNA TGTGCCAGCAGGGCCTCAAACACCATATATTTT.

The chain employs TRBV6-4 and TRBJ1-2, with D possibly matching TRBD1 (5 bases). Trimming shortened V by 0 bases and J by 6 bases, and 8 bases separated the two germline ends. Per the germline V gene, CDR1 is MRHNA and CDR2 is SNTAGT. This CDR3 is 13 amino acids long. Here the CDR3 DNA reads TGTGCCAGCAGTGACTCGGGGCACGATGGCTACACCTTC. It encodes CASSDSGHDGYTF.

For the CDR3, the DNA is TGCAGTGCCGAGCGCCCCGAGGGGAGCTCCTACAATGAGCAGTTCTTC. Its translation is CSAERPEGSSYNEQFF. This sequence joins TRBV20-1 and TRBJ2-1; D is possibly TRBD1 or TRBD2 (5 bases each). CDR1 and CDR2 (germline): DFQATT, SNEGSKA (reference sequence). This CDR3 has 16 residues. V was shortened by 6 bases and J by 0 bases, with 18 bases between the two germline ends.

CDR3 sequence reads: CAITPTGGQPQHF. The CDR3 DNA reads TGTGCCATCACCCCAACGGGGGGGCAGCCCCAGCATTTT. This chain uses TRBV10-3 with TRBJ1-5; a possible D gene is TRBD1 (5 bases). The CDR3 sequence is 13 residues long. Germline V lookup: CDR1 ENHRY, CDR2 SYGVKD. Trimming shortened V by 7 bases and J by 7 bases, and 14 bases separated the two germline ends.

This clonotype was observed a few times. The gene calls are TRBV14 and TRBJ2-3; TRBD2 matches at 8 bases. Germline trimming cut 4 bases from V and 5 bases from J; bases unmatched to any gene: 8. The CDR3 consists of 15 residues. CDR1 SGHDN and CDR2 FVKESK come from the germline V gene. This CDR3 reads CASSRTYGRVDTQYF. The CDR3 bases are TGTGCCAGCAGCCGGACTTACGGGAGGGTAGATACGCAGTATTTT.

This clonotype was seen more than once but under ten times. The chain recombines TRBV5-1 with TRBJ2-5; D gene ambiguous. CDR1 is SGHRS, CDR2 YFSETQ, per germline. The CDR3 is 14 residues long. Trimming took 2 bases from V and 3 from J, leaving 11 bases between them. The CDR3 DNA reads as TGCGCCAGCAGCTTCCGTAGCTTTGAAGAGACCCAGTACTTC. Its translation: CASSFRSFEETQYF.

In this sample, this clonotype turned up a few times. The chain carries TRBV29-1 and TRBJ2-6, with D maybe TRBD1 (6 bases). CDR1 and CDR2 (germline): SQVTM, ANQGSEA. The CDR3 spans 15 residues. With 3 bases removed from V and 1 base from J, the gap between germline ends came to 10 bases. CDR3 region: CSVELRGSGANVLTF. The CDR3 DNA follows: TGCAGCGTTGAGCTCAGGGGTTCTGGGGCCAACGTCCTGACTTTC.

The V and J genes are TRBV20-1 and TRBJ2-3, with D possibly TRBD2 on 5 matching bases. V was trimmed by 2 bases and J by 1 base, leaving 16 bases between them. CDR1 and CDR2 (germline): DFQATT, SNEGSKA (reference sequence). This CDR3 spans 16 amino acids. This CDR3 reads CSARSSTSYGTDTQYF. CDR3 sequence (DNA): TGCAGTGCTAGATCCTCTACTAGTTACGGCACAGATACGCAGTATTTT.

The J gene is TRBJ2-1, the V gene TRBV5-7, with D unresolved. Being an ORF, TRBV5-7 has a function that is uncertain. Trimming removed 4 bases from V and 6 bases from J, with 11 bases in between. The CDR3 is 13 amino acids. This CDR3 is CASSPVSSNEQFF. The CDR3 DNA sequence: TGTGCCAGCAGCCCCGTGTCCAGCAATGAGCAGTTCTTC.

V usage is TRBV2 and J usage is TRBJ2-3; D might be TRBD2 (6 bases). V shed 5 bases and J shed 2 bases, with 26 bases lying between them. Germline CDR1 is SNHLY and CDR2 is FYNNEI. The CDR3 consists of 19 residues. DNA for the CDR3: TGTGCCAGCAGTCATCCGGTCGGCGGGGAGGCGGCAAACACAGATACGCAGTATTTT. Translating it yields CASSHPVGGEAANTDTQYF.

This clonotype was recorded a few times. This chain links TRBV5-1 with TRBJ1-2; no clear D. The CDR3 contains 13 residues. Trimming shortened V by 7 bases and J by 2 bases, and 12 bases separated the two germline ends. Looked up from germline, CDR1 is SGHRS and CDR2 is YFSETQ. The CDR3 region has the DNA TGCGCCAGCCGCTCGGACGGCAACTATGGCTACACCTTC. Encoded protein: CASRSDGNYGYTF. Full variable domain (missing parts from reference TRBV5-1 and TRBJ1-2): KAGVTQTPRYLIKTRGQQVTLSCSPISGHRSVSWYQQTPGQGLQFLFEYFSETQRNKGNFPGRFSGRQFSNSRSEMNVSTLELGDSALYLCASRSDGNYGYTFGSGTRLTVV.

The chain links TRBV6-1 to TRBJ1-1, with D possibly TRBD1 on 6 matching bases. V lost 6 bases and J 3 bases, leaving 20 bases between the germline ends. This CDR3 region has 16 residues. Germline V gene data show CDR1 as MNHNS and CDR2 as SASEGT. CDR3 coding DNA: TGTGCCAGCAGCCCCCGAGAAACAGGGCGGTACACTGAAGCTTTCTTT. Protein: CASSPRETGRYTEAFF.

This clonotype occurred a few times. This chain joins TRBV7-9 and TRBJ2-1, with 8 bases lining up with TRBD2. CDR1 is SEHNR and CDR2 is FQNEAQ in the germline V gene (reference sequence). After removal of 1 base from V and 5 bases from J, the junction contained 4 bases not matched to a gene. This CDR3 contains 15 residues. CDR3 region: CASSLVTGGDNEQFF. The CDR3 nucleotides are TGTGCCAGCAGCTTAGTAACGGGGGGGGACAATGAGCAGTTCTTC.

The table lists this clonotype with a few counts. This chain connects TRBV12-3 or TRBV12-4 to TRBJ2-3; the D is unclear. The CDR3 length is 11 residues. V was shortened by 4 bases and J by 7 bases, with 6 bases between the two germline ends. The CDR3 spells CASSSSNTQYF. The CDR3 DNA sequence: TGTGCCAGCAGTTCCTCCAATACGCAGTATTTT.

This clonotype occurred a few times. This chain links TRBV2 with TRBJ2-1, with D possibly matching TRBD2 (5 bases). The CDR3 totals 15 residues. V lost 6 bases, J lost 0 bases, and 12 bases lay in between. Per the germline V gene, CDR1 is SNHLY and CDR2 is FYNNEI. CDR3 nucleotide sequence: TGTGCCAGCAGACTGGACTGGAGCTCCTACAATGAGCAGTTCTTC. Protein product: CASRLDWSSYNEQFF.

This clonotype was counted only a few times. The V and J genes are TRBV18 and TRBJ2-4; TRBD1 agrees at 7 bases. Germline V lookup: CDR1 KGHSH, CDR2 LQKENI. The V gene end was trimmed by 5 bases and the J gene end by 3 bases; junction bases not matched to a gene: 4. This CDR3 spans 14 amino acids. The CDR3 DNA reads TGTGCCAGCTCAGCCGGGACAGTCAAAAACATTCAGTACTTC. This sequence encodes CASSAGTVKNIQYF.

This sequence joins TRBV4-3 and TRBJ2-1; D call uncertain. The CDR3 length is 13 residues. V lost 0 bases and J 10 bases, leaving 10 bases between the germline ends. Germline V gene sequence: CDR1 LGHNA, CDR2 YSLEER. DNA for the CDR3: TGCGCCAGCAGCCAAGATTCGGTTGGCGAGCAGTTCTTC. Protein: CASSQDSVGEQFF.